The 21 T cell receptor beta chains below were found in one sample sequenced in a study of shared clonotypes between healthy human individuals. The naive CD8 subset, CD45RO-negative cells positively selected for CCR7, excluded terminally differentiated effector memory CD45RA+ cells. Here immunoSEQ multiplex PCR was the method, and the copy in TCRdb shows in-frame clones only, minus some. The sample includes millions of clones, more than 85% of them seen just once. Sequenced input: naive CD8+ T cells from PBMCs. All receptors come from a man in his late teens or twenties in good health. Some clones in this sample may be carry-over from other donors' samples.

This chain joins TRBV11-2 and TRBJ2-3; no definite D call. Per the germline V gene, CDR1 is SGHAT and CDR2 is FQNNGV. With 2 bases removed from V and 7 bases from J, the gap between germline ends came to 7 bases. The CDR3 is 12 residues long. CDR3 sequence (DNA): TGTGCCAGCAGCTTATACTCCTATACGCAGTATTTT. This sequence encodes CASSLYSYTQYF.

This clone was counted once. The chain recombines TRBV11-2 with TRBJ2-3, with D perhaps TRBD1 (6 bases). V lost 4 bases and J lost 6, with 8 bases in between. There are 12 residues in the CDR3. In germline, CDR1 is SGHAT, CDR2 FQNNGV. CDR3 sequence reads: CASSSGVDTQYF. The CDR3 nucleotides read TGTGCCAGCAGCTCAGGGGTCGATACGCAGTATTTT.

The rearrangement links TRBV10-1 to TRBJ2-7; TRBD2 agrees at 10 bases. CDR1 is WNHNN, CDR2 SYGVQD, per germline (reference sequence). Losses at the gene ends were 9 bases for V and 4 bases for J; bases not matched to a gene: 6. This CDR3 comprises 13 residues. The CDR3 here is CASLAGGPYEQYF. The CDR3 region has the DNA TGCGCCAGTTTAGCGGGAGGACCTTACGAGCAGTACTTC.

This clone was picked up a small number of times. The chain has TRBV27 and TRBJ2-3; unclear D gene. This CDR3 comprises 14 residues. Trimming left V 8 bases short and J 2 bases short, with 14 bases between. CDR1 and CDR2 (germline): MNHEY, SMNVEV (reference sequence). DNA for the CDR3: TGTGCCAGCGACATGTTTTGGCCCACAGATACGCAGTATTTT. It is translated as CASDMFWPTDTQYF.

This clone was found once. J is TRBJ1-1 and V is TRBV7-2, with D perhaps matching TRBD1 (6 bases). The CDR3 covers 15 residues. Trimming removed 0 bases at V and 3 bases at J, with 11 bases between. Germline V CDR1 and CDR2: SGHTA, FQGNSA. The CDR3 protein is CASSLAMGAYTEAFF. CDR3 DNA: TGTGCCAGCAGCTTAGCAATGGGGGCGTACACTGAAGCTTTCTTT. The full variable domain, in which reference TRBV7-2 and TRBJ1-1 provide the parts outside the CDR3, is GAGVSQSPSNKVTEKGKDVELRCDPISGHTALYWYRQSLGQGLEFLIYFQGNSAPDKSGLPSDRFSAERTGGSVSTLTIQRTQQEDSAVYLCASSLAMGAYTEAFFGQGTRLTVV.

Worth noting for this clone: At the DNA level, this CDR3 is encoded by other sequences in the same sample as well. This chain uses TRBV19 with TRBJ2-1, with unresolved D. Between the trimmed V and J ends, which lost 1 base and 6 bases, there was a span of 4 bases. Germline CDR1 is LNHDA and CDR2 is SQIVND (reference sequence). The CDR3 runs 12 residues. The CDR3 coding sequence is TGTGCCAGTAGTATAGGGGCCAATGAGCAGTTCTTC. This sequence encodes CASSIGANEQFF.

In DNA form, the CDR3 reads TGTGCCAGCAGTACCCAGGATCCCATTGCCTACGAGCAGTACTTC. It translates to CASSTQDPIAYEQYF. This chain links TRBV7-9 with TRBJ2-7; D not certain. The germline gives CDR1 SEHNR, CDR2 FQNEAQ (reference sequence). The CDR3 loop spans 15 amino acids. The V gene lost 6 bases and the J gene lost 2 bases, with 17 bases spanning the gap.

The V and J genes are TRBV27 and TRBJ2-2; D gene ambiguous. The germline V gene encodes CDR1 MNHEY and CDR2 SMNVEV (reference sequence). The CDR3 totals 12 residues. V was cut by 5 bases and J by 9 bases, with 10 bases left in between. The CDR3: CASSPPSWELFF. The CDR3, as DNA: TGTGCCAGCAGTCCCCCGTCTTGGGAGCTGTTTTTT.

As concerns this clone: Other DNA sequences in the sample encode the same CDR3. J is TRBJ2-1 and V is TRBV27; 7 nucleotides agree with TRBD2. The V and J ends lost 3 bases and 1 base, in that order; junction bases with no gene match: 6. This CDR3 has 16 residues. Germline V lookup: CDR1 MNHEY, CDR2 SMNVEV (reference sequence). CDR3 nucleotide sequence: TGTGCCAGCAGTTTGGGGGGGGGTTTTTCCTACAATGAGCAGTTCTTC. Translated, it gives CASSLGGGFSYNEQFF.

The rearrangement uses TRBV7-3 and TRBJ2-7; 7 bases are a match to TRBD2. The CDR3 consists of 15 residues. The germline gives CDR1 SGHTA, CDR2 FQGTGA. Trimming cost V 1 base and J 4 bases; bases outside gene matches: 7. The CDR3 DNA follows: TGTGCCAGCAGCTTAAATAGCGGGCCTCTTTACGAGCAGTACTTC. As protein: CASSLNSGPLYEQYF.

This clone appeared a few times. The V call is TRBV4-2, the J call TRBJ2-3; tentative D call: TRBD2 (6 bases). The CDR3 has 17 residues. Germline V gene sequence: CDR1 LGHNA, CDR2 YNFKEQ. V was shortened by 0 bases and J by 3 bases, with 16 bases between the two germline ends. The CDR3: CASSQDWVGGETDTQYF. The CDR3 nucleotides are TGTGCCAGCAGCCAAGATTGGGTTGGAGGGGAAACAGATACGCAGTATTTT.

The chain uses TRBV28 and TRBJ1-5; TRBD1 might be the D (6 bases). This CDR3 has 17 amino acids. Germline V gene lookup returns CDR1 MDHEN and CDR2 SYDVKM. V lost 6 bases, J lost 0 bases, and 18 bases lay in between. CDR3 bases: TGTGCCAGCAGCCAGGGGCAGGCCTATTATAGCAATCAGCCCCAGCATTTT. Protein sequence: CASSQGQAYYSNQPQHF.

V usage is TRBV15 and J usage is TRBJ1-4, with a possible D match to TRBD1 (5 bases). This CDR3 has 16 residues. V dropped 1 base and J dropped 0 bases, with 9 bases sitting between them. From germline, CDR1 is LNHNV and CDR2 YYDKDF (reference sequence). The CDR3 DNA is TGTGCCACCAGCAGAGGGGGCTCCGCAACTAATGAAAAACTGTTTTTT. Translation gives CATSRGGSATNEKLFF.

The J gene is TRBJ1-1, the V gene TRBV30; D call uncertain. Trimming removed 6 bases at V and 5 bases at J, with 7 bases between. CDR1 GTSNPN and CDR2 SVGIG come from the germline V gene (reference sequence). CDR3 length equals 10 residues. CDR3 amino acids: CACTETEAFF. CDR3 nucleotide sequence: TGTGCCTGCACGGAGACTGAAGCTTTCTTT.

The chain has TRBV6-4 and TRBJ2-6, with no clear D. With 5 bases removed from V and 0 bases from J, the gap between germline ends came to 5 bases. This CDR3 spans 14 amino acids. Germline values: CDR1 MRHNA, CDR2 SNTAGT. CDR3 bases: TGTGCCAGCAGTCAATTCTCTGGGGCCAACGTCCTGACTTTC. Protein product: CASSQFSGANVLTF.

V and J are TRBV19 and TRBJ2-2; perhaps TRBD1 as D (5 bases). Looked up from germline, CDR1 is LNHDA and CDR2 is SQIVND (reference sequence). The CDR3 length is 15 residues. V lost 9 bases to trimming and J lost 0 bases, with 14 bases between them. CDR3 in DNA: TGTGCCAGCCTAAGCAGGGTGACGAACACCGGGGAGCTGTTTTTT. It yields the protein CASLSRVTNTGELFF.

V usage is TRBV20-1 and J usage is TRBJ2-3; D gene uncertain. V was pared by 6 bases and J by 2 bases, with 6 bases between. CDR1 is DFQATT, CDR2 SNEGSKA, per germline (reference sequence). The CDR3 totals 11 residues. In DNA, the CDR3 is TGCAGTGCATCCACCACAGATACGCAGTATTTT. Translated: CSASTTDTQYF.

In the case of this clone: Other nucleotide sequences from this sample produce the same CDR3. The V gene is TRBV7-9, the J gene TRBJ2-7; 11 nucleotides align to TRBD1. The V gene's germline CDR1 is SEHNR and CDR2 FQNEAQ (reference sequence). The CDR3 extends over 14 amino acids. With 5 bases clipped from V and 6 bases from J, the junction kept 6 bases outside the gene matches. CDR3 residues: CASSLPGQGGEQYF. CDR3 coding DNA: TGTGCCAGCAGCCTCCCGGGACAGGGGGGCGAGCAGTACTTC. The variable domain in full, completed from reference TRBV7-9 and TRBJ2-7, reads DTGVSQNPRHKITKRGQNVTFRCDPISEHNRLYWYRQTLGQGPEFLTYFQNEAQLEKSRLLSDRFSAERPKGSFSTLEIQRTEQGDSAMYLCASSLPGQGGEQYFGPGTRLTVT.

V is TRBV11-2 and J is TRBJ2-3, with TRBD1 as a possible D gene (6 bases). V gave up 6 bases and J gave up 4 bases, with 8 bases separating them. The CDR3 contains 12 residues. CDR1 and CDR2 from the germline V gene are SGHAT and FQNNGV. The CDR3 protein is CASSQGPDTQYF. The CDR3 bases are TGTGCCAGCAGTCAGGGGCCAGATACGCAGTATTTT.

This chain joins TRBV5-1 and TRBJ2-1; TRBD2 aligns across 7 bases. Trimming cost V 4 bases and J 4 bases; bases outside gene matches: 11. This CDR3 is built from 16 residues. Germline loops: CDR1 SGHRS, CDR2 YFSETQ. CDR3: CASSDLPSGGYNEQFF. The CDR3 bases are TGCGCCAGCAGCGATCTCCCTAGCGGAGGATACAATGAGCAGTTCTTC.

Comment on this clone: The identical CDR3 is also encoded by other nucleotide sequences in the sample. The V call is TRBV27, the J call TRBJ1-5; tentatively, D is TRBD1 (5 bases). V lost 9 bases to trimming and J lost 2 bases, with 20 bases between them. Germline V gene data show CDR1 as MNHEY and CDR2 as SMNVEV (reference sequence). The length of the CDR3 is 16 residues. The CDR3 reads CASSLSGGEGNQPQHF. CDR3 in DNA: TGTGCCAGTTCCCTGTCTGGGGGGGAGGGCAATCAGCCCCAGCATTTT.